These 15 T cell receptor beta chains were all obtained from the same sample, sequenced in a study of T cells in women clearing cervical HPV infection. The method was immunoSEQ multiplex PCR; TCRdb's version includes in-frame clones alone and lacks a portion of them. The specimen's table records some 20,000 clones. Sequencing was carried out using blood buffy coat. These TCRs come from a woman aged 18-69 years with a cervical HPV16 infection that either progressed to CIN3+ or cleared (not recorded which).

In the case of this clone: The read gets to within 3 residues of the CDR3 end, and the germline J gene fills in the rest. The chain carries TRBV7-2 and TRBJ1-2; D gene uncertain. Germline-derived CDR1 and CDR2 are SGHTA and FQGNSA. CDR3 length equals 15 residues. CDR3: CASSLASGIQDTYTF. CDR3 DNA, as far as it was read: TGTGCCAGCAGCTTAGCCAGCGGGATACAAGATACC.

Turning to this clone: Read coverage stops 3 residues before the CDR3 terminus; the germline J gene supplies the remainder. The gene calls are TRBV19 and TRBJ2-1; 9 nucleotides align to TRBD2. CDR1 is LNHDA and CDR2 is SQIVND in the germline V gene (reference sequence). The CDR3 has 19 amino acids. Trimming at V came to 6 bases and at J to 0 bases, leaving 15 bases not matched to a gene. The CDR3 is CASRMGGSGSLSSYNEQFF. The CDR3 bases that were read are TGTGCCAGTAGAATGGGGGGTAGCGGGAGTCTGAGCTCCTACAATGAG.

On this clone: The junction departs from the called germline gene at one end, perhaps through a read error. The CDR3 goes on 3 residues after the read ends, and that part is filled in from the germline J gene. The V gene is TRBV4-2, the J gene TRBJ1-1, with D possibly matching TRBD1 (6 bases). CDR3 size: 15 residues. CDR1 is LGHNA and CDR2 is YNFKEQ in the germline V gene. CDR3 in amino acids: CASSQDLTGGTEAFF. The covered CDR3 bases are TGCGCCAGCAGCCAAGATCTGACAGGAGGCACTGAA.

On this clone itself: The read ends 3 residues before the CDR3 terminus; that terminus is restored from the germline J gene. V and J are TRBV6-2 or TRBV6-3 and TRBJ1-2, with D unresolved. The CDR3 is 12 residues long. Germline V CDR1 and CDR2: MNHEY, SVGEGT. The CDR3 bases that were read are TGTGCCAGCAGTCGCGCAACTTACGAC. Amino acid sequence: CASSRATYD. The full-length CDR3 reads as CASSRATYDYTF.

As regards this clone: The read comes to an end 3 residues before the CDR3 does, leaving the germline J gene to fill in the end. J is TRBJ2-7 and V is TRBV28, with 10 positions matching TRBD2. This CDR3 contains 15 residues. V gave up 4 bases and J gave up 3 bases; unmatched junction bases: 6. CDR1 is MDHEN and CDR2 is SYDVKM in the germline V gene. The DNA read from the CDR3 is TGTGCCAGCAGTTCCCCCGGGACTAGCGTCTACGAG. Its protein product is CASSSPGTSVYE. The full CDR3 is CASSSPGTSVYEQYF. Filled out from reference TRBV28 and TRBJ2-7, the complete variable domain reads DVKVTQSSRYLVKRTGEKVFLECVQDMDHENMFWYRQDPGLGLRLIYFSYDVKMKEKGDIPEGYSVSREKKERFSLILESASTNQTSMYLCASSSPGTSVYEQYFGPGTRLTVT.

On this clone: From the germline J gene comes the end of the CDR3, since the read stops 3 residues before it. The chain has TRBV19 and TRBJ2-1; 7 nucleotides align to TRBD2. Germline assignment: CDR1 LNHDA and CDR2 SQIVND (reference sequence). This CDR3 spans 20 amino acids. Germline trimming cut 3 bases from V and 0 bases from J; bases unmatched to any gene: 17. The CDR3 sequence is CASSIPLKLARGYSYNEQFF. The sequenced part of the CDR3 DNA is TGTGCCAGTAGTATTCCTCTTAAACTAGCGAGAGGGTACTCCTACAATGAG.

With respect to this clone: From the germline J gene comes the end of the CDR3, since the read stops 3 residues before it. This chain links TRBV6-1 with TRBJ1-5; D is undetermined. CDR3 length equals 17 residues. V was shortened by 0 bases and J by 0 bases, with 12 bases between the two germline ends. Germline V gives CDR1 MNHNS, CDR2 SASEGT. CDR3 residues: CASSEAWRLYSNQPQHF. The part of the CDR3 DNA that was read is TGTGCCAGCAGTGAAGCGTGGCGGCTTTATAGCAATCAGCCC.

CDR3 DNA, as far as it was read: TGTGCCAGCAGCTTATATAGGGGGCCCAATCAGCCC. Protein product: CASSLYRGPNQP. The full CDR3 protein is CASSLYRGPNQPQHF. The V call is TRBV7-8, the J call TRBJ1-5; 7 nucleotides line up with TRBD1. The CDR3 is cut off 3 residues early in the read; its end comes from the germline J gene. Germline CDR1 and CDR2: SGHVS and FQNEAQ. J was trimmed by 3 bases and V by 2 bases; bases with no gene match: 4. The CDR3 has 15 amino acids.

Of note for this clone: The read ends 3 residues shy of where the CDR3 ends; the end is completed using the germline J gene. J is TRBJ2-3 and V is TRBV3-1 (or the pseudogene TRBV3-2); 8 nucleotides agree with TRBD2. V was pared by 3 bases and J by 4 bases, with 12 bases of the junction left unmatched. The CDR3 runs 17 residues. Germline assignment: CDR1 LGHDT and CDR2 YNNKEL (reference sequence). Partial CDR3 DNA: TGTGCCAGCAGCCACGTCAAGAGCGGGAGTCTCGCAGATACG. Translation: CASSHVKSGSLADT. The CDR3 in full is CASSHVKSGSLADTQYF.

In the case of this clone: The read finishes 3 residues shy of the CDR3 end, and the germline J gene is used to complete it. The J gene is TRBJ2-5, the V gene TRBV5-1, with 9 bases identical to TRBD1. This CDR3 contains 15 residues. Trimming cost V 4 bases and J 2 bases; bases outside gene matches: 6. Germline lookup yields CDR1 SGHRS and CDR2 YFSETQ. The DNA read from the CDR3 is TGCGCCAGCAGCCCGACAGGGGGAGTGCAAGAGACC. This gives the protein CASSPTGGVQET. The whole CDR3 region reads CASSPTGGVQETQYF.

Turning to this clone: Coverage ceases 3 residues before the CDR3 finishes, and the germline J gene fills in the end. J is TRBJ2-3 and V is TRBV18; 12 bases fit TRBD1. This CDR3 is built from 15 residues. Germline V gives CDR1 KGHSH, CDR2 LQKENI. The DNA read from the CDR3 is TGTGCCAGCTCAGGGACAGGGGGCGGGAATCAGCCG. Protein: CASSGTGGGNQP. The complete CDR3 protein is CASSGTGGGNQPQYF. The full variable domain, in which reference TRBV18 and TRBJ2-3 provide the parts outside the CDR3, is NAGVMQNPRHLVRRRGQEARLRCSPMKGHSHVYWYRQLPEEGLKFMVYLQKENIIDESGMPKERFSAEFPKEGPSILRIQQVVRGDSAAYFCASSGTGGGNQPQYFGPGTRLTVL.

On this clone: The DNA ends 3 residues before the CDR3 does, and the rest of the CDR3 is filled in from the germline J gene. This rearrangement joins TRBV7-9 to TRBJ2-3, with 7 bases aligning to TRBD1. This CDR3 is 15 amino acids long. Germline CDR1 reads SEHNR; CDR2 reads FQNEAQ (reference sequence). After removal of 4 bases from V and 5 bases from J, the junction contained 9 bases not matched to a gene. CDR3: CASSSTRTGRDTQYF. The CDR3 bases that were read are TGTGCCAGCAGCTCGACTCGGACAGGCAGAGATACG. The variable domain in full, completed from reference TRBV7-9 and TRBJ2-3, reads DTGVSQNPRHKITKRGQNVTFRCDPISEHNRLYWYRQTLGQGPEFLTYFQNEAQLEKSRLLSDRFSAERPKGSFSTLEIQRTEQGDSAMYLCASSSTRTGRDTQYFGPGTRLTVL.

Worth noting for this clone: An end of the junction does not agree with germline; a read error may underlie this. The read ends 3 residues early relative to the CDR3; the germline J gene fills the gap. This sample includes further DNA sequences coding for the same CDR3. The chain recombines TRBV7-2 with TRBJ1-2; 8 bases are a match to TRBD1. The CDR3 totals 15 residues. The germline V gene encodes CDR1 SGHTA and CDR2 FQGNSA. The DNA read from the CDR3 is TGTGCCAGCAGCTTCGGACAGGGAGGGGTCTATGGA. It codes for CASSFGQGGVYG. The whole CDR3 protein reads CASSFGQGGVYGYTF.

In the case of this clone: The read terminates 3 residues ahead of where the CDR3 ends, so the germline J gene completes it. The chain couples TRBV7-2 to TRBJ2-7; D not certain. CDR3 size: 11 residues. Germline values: CDR1 SGHTA, CDR2 FQGNSA. The germline V and J ends were trimmed by 5 bases and 3 bases, with 5 bases remaining between them. The CDR3 spells CASSRYYEQYF. The CDR3 bases that were read are TGTGCCAGCAGCCGGTACTACGAG. Variable domain in full (rest from reference TRBV7-2 and TRBJ2-7): GAGVSQSPSNKVTEKGKDVELRCDPISGHTALYWYRQSLGQGLEFLIYFQGNSAPDKSGLPSDRFSAERTGGSVSTLTIQRTQQEDSAVYLCASSRYYEQYFGPGTRLTVT.

As for this clone: The read comes to an end 3 residues before the CDR3 does, leaving the germline J gene to fill in the end. This sequence joins TRBV19 and TRBJ2-5, with 13 bases lining up with TRBD2. Trimming removed 4 bases from V and 6 bases from J; junction bases left unmatched: 8. The V gene's germline CDR1 is LNHDA and CDR2 SQIVND (reference sequence). The length of the CDR3 is 16 residues. This CDR3 reads CASSSWTSGSTKTQYF. The covered CDR3 bases are TGTGCCAGTAGTAGTTGGACTAGCGGGAGTACAAAGACC.